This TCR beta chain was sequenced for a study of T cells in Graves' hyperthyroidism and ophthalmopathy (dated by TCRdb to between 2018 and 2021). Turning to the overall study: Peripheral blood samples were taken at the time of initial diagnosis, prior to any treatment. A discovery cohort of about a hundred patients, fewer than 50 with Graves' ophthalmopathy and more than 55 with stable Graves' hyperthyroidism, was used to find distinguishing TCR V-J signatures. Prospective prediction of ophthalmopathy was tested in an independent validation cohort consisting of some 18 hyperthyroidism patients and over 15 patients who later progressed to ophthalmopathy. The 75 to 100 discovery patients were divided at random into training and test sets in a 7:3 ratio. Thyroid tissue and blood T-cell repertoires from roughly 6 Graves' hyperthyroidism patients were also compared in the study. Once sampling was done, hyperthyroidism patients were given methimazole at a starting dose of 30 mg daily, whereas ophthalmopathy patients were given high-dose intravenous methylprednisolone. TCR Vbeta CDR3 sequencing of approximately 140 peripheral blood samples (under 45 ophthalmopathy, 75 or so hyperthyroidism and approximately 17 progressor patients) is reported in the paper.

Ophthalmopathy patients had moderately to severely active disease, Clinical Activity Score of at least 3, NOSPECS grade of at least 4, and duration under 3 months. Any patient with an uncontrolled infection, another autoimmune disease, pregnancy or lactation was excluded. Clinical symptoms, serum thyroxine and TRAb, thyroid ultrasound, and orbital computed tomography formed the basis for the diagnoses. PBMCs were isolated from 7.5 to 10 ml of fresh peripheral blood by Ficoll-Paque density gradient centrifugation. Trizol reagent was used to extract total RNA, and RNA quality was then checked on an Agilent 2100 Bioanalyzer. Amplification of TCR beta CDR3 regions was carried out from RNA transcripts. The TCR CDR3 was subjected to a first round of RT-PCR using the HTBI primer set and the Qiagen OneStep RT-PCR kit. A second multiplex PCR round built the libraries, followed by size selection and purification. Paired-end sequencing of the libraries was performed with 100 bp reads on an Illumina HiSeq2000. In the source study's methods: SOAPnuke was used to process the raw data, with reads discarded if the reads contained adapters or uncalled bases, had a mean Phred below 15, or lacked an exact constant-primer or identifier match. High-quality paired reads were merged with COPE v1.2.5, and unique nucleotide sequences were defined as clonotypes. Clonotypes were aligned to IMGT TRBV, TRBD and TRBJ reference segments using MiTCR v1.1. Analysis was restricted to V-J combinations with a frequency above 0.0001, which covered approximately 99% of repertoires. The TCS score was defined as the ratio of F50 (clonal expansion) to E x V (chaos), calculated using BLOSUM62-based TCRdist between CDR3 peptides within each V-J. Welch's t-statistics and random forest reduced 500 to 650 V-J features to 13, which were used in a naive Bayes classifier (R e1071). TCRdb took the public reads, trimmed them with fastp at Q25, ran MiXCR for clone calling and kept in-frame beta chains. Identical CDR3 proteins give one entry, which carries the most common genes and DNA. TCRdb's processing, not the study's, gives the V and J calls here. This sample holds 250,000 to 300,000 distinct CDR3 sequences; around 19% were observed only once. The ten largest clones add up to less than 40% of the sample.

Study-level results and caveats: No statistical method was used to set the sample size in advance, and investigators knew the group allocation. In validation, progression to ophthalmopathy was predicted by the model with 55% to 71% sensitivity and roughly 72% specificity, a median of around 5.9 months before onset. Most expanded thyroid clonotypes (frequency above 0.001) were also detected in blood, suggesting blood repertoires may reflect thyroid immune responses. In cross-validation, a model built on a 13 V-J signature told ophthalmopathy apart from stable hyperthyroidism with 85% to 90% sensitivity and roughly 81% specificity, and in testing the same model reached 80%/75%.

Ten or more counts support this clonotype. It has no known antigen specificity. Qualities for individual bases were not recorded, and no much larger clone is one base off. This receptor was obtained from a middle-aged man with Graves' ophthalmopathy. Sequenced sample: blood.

This receptor carries the CDR3 CSATDIGTGLADTQYF. The DNA sequence is as follows: TGCAGTGCTACCGATATCGGGACAGGTTTGGCAGATACGCAGTATTTT. The chain was built from TRBV20-1 and TRBJ2-3; 8 central nucleotides agree with TRBD1. Trimmed from V: 4 bases; trimmed from J: 4 bases; junction bases lacking a gene match: 13. Spanning cysteine to phenylalanine, the CDR3 consists of 16 amino acids. Only the CDR3 DNA stays, 48 bases, in frame from base 1. For CDR1 and CDR2, the germline V gene (reference sequence) lists DFQATT and SNEGSKA.